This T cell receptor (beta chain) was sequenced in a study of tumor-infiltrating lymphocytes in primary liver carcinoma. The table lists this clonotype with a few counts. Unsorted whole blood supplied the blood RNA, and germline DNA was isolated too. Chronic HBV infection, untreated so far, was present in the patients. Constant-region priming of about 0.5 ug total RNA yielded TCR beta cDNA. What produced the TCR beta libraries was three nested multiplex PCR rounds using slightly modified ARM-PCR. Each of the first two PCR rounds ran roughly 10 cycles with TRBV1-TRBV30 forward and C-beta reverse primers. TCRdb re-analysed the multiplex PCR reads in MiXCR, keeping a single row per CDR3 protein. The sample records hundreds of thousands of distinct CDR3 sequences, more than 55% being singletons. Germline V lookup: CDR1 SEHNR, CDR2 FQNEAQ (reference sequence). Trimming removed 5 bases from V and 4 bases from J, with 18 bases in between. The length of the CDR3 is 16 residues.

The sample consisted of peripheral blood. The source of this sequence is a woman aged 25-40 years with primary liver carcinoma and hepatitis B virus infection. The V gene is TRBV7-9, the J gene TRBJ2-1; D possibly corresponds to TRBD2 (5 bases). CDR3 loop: CASSTHGGGFYNEQFF. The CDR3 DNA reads TGTGCCAGCAGCACCCATGGAGGCGGGTTTTACAATGAGCAGTTCTTC.